The 6 T cell receptor beta chains reported below all come from one sample, sequenced in a study of OX40 agonist ivuxolimab in advanced cancers. Produced via immunoSEQ multiplex PCR; TCRdb's table is partial and in-frame only. Of 92,000 or so clones in the sample, about 87% were seen once. The sequencing used CD4+ or CD8+ T cells sorted from blood, collected in a trial of the OX40 agonist ivuxolimab. The receptors originated from an adult with an advanced solid tumor such as melanoma, head and neck, liver or kidney cancer.

The chain carries TRBV7-9 and TRBJ1-6, with D perhaps TRBD1 (6 bases). The CDR3 extends over 14 amino acids. V was trimmed by 5 bases and J by 7 bases, leaving 12 bases between them. Germline CDR1 is SEHNR and CDR2 is FQNEAQ (reference sequence). The CDR3 reads CASSLTGQNSPLHF. As DNA, the CDR3 is TGTGCCAGCAGCCTTACCGGACAGAATTCACCCCTCCACTTT.

The chain joins TRBV11-3 to TRBJ2-7, with 11 bases aligning to TRBD2. This CDR3 has 16 residues. Germline CDR1 SGHNT, CDR2 YENEEA. Losses at the gene ends were 4 bases for V and 1 base for J; bases not matched to a gene: 6. The CDR3 protein is CASSSEASGRSYEQYF. The CDR3 nucleotides read TGTGCCAGCAGCTCCGAAGCTAGCGGGAGGTCCTACGAGCAGTACTTC.

To note about this clone: Different DNA sequences within this sample yield the same CDR3. The V gene is TRBV11-2, the J gene TRBJ2-7; no clear D gene. The germline V and J ends were trimmed by 2 bases and 0 bases, with 8 bases remaining between them. The CDR3 is 14 residues long. Germline V lookup: CDR1 SGHAT, CDR2 FQNNGV. The CDR3, as DNA: TGTGCCAGCAGCTTAAGCGCGAACTCCTACGAGCAGTACTTC. This codes for CASSLSANSYEQYF.

This chain joins TRBV18 and TRBJ1-6; D unresolved. Germline assignment: CDR1 KGHSH and CDR2 LQKENI. Trimming stripped 3 bases from V and 6 bases from J, with 12 bases between. This CDR3 is built from 15 residues. In DNA, the CDR3 is TGTGCCAGCTCACCTCGGGCGGAGGGTAATTCACCCCTCCACTTT. Translation gives CASSPRAEGNSPLHF.

The genes are TRBV2 and TRBJ2-2; weak D call: TRBD1 (6 bases). Per germline, CDR1 SNHLY and CDR2 FYNNEI. With 9 bases removed from V and 1 base from J, the gap between germline ends came to 12 bases. CDR3 length: 14 residues. The CDR3 DNA reads TGTGCCAGACAGGGTGTAGGGAACACCGGGGAGCTGTTTTTT. It translates to CARQGVGNTGELFF.

V usage is TRBV5-4 and J usage is TRBJ2-2; 8 bases agree with TRBD2. Looked up from germline, CDR1 is SGHNT and CDR2 is YYREEE (reference sequence). With 5 bases clipped from V and 5 bases from J, the junction kept 14 bases outside the gene matches. The CDR3 covers 17 residues. The CDR3 bases are TGTGCCAGCAGTGACCGGACTGGACTAGCTGTGACCGGGGAGCTGTTTTTT. This encodes CASSDRTGLAVTGELFF.